This T cell receptor beta chain came from a study of CD4 T cell repertoires in COVID-19. Study-wide background: Other coronavirus spike proteins restimulated relabeled CFSE-low cells expanded with IL-2 for around 10 days. General study findings and limits: In SARS-CoV and/or HKU1 spike cultures, between 7 and 25% of SARS-CoV-2 clonotypes reappeared. Two or all three memory subsets shared several highly expanded SARS-CoV-2-reactive clonotypes.

Notes on this clone: Its antigen is unknown.

These memory T cells were uncultured and sequenced directly after ex vivo isolation. Assay: immunoSEQ multiplex PCR; the TCRdb copy retains only in-frame clones and omits some. The sample shows around 8,200 clones, less than 90% of them seen only once. CDR3 length: 15 residues. The junction had 16 bases not matched to a gene; V was cut back by 7 bases and J by 8 bases. Looked up from germline, CDR1 is SNHLY and CDR2 is FYNNEI. The source was effector memory CD4+ T cells from blood, collected before the COVID-19 pandemic. The sequence was collected from a human donor who had COVID-19. The V gene is TRBV2, the J gene TRBJ2-7; 8 nucleotides line up with TRBD2. CDR3: CASTIDGGALSKQYF. The CDR3 DNA reads as TGTGCCAGCACCATTGACGGGGGGGCGCTTTCAAAGCAGTACTTC.